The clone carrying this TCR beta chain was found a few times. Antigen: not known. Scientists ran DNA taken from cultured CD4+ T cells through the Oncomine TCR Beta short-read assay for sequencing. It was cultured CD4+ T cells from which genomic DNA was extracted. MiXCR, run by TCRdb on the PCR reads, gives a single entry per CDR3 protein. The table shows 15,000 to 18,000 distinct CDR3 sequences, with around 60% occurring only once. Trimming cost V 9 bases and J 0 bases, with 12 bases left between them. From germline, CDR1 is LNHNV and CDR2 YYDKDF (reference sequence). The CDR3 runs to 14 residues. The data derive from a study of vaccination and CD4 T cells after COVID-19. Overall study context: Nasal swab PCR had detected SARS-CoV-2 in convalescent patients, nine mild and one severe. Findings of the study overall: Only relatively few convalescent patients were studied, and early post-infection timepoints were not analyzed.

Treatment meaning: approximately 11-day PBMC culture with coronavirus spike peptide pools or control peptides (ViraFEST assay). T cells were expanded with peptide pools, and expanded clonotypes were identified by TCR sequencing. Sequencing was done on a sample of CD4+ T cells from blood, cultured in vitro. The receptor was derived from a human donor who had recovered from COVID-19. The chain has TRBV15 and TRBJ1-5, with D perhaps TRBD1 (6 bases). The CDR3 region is CATAQGGSNQPQHF. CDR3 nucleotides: TGTGCCACGGCACAGGGTGGTAGCAATCAGCCCCAGCATTTT.